This T cell receptor beta chain was observed in a study of cytomegalovirus exposure and HLA in healthy donors. Study overall: Early on, a data release was issued that held tens of millions of unique TCRs from HLA-typed donors.

The donors (healthy individuals) were bone marrow donors. As regards this clone: Its antigen remains unidentified.

Findings and caveats of the study: It was likely that a cluster of highly shared sequence variants was a sequencing artifact.

A multiplex PCR was run with 60 Vbeta primers and 13 Jbeta primers. Some clones are missing from TCRdb's copy, which holds only in-frame ones; the method was immunoSEQ multiplex PCR. The sample consists of approximately 120,000 clones, around 80% of them appearing once. The germline gives CDR1 MGHRA, CDR2 YSYEKL. The trim removed 6 bases at V and 2 bases at J, leaving 15 bases unmatched. This CDR3 has 17 amino acids. This chain joins TRBV4-1 and TRBJ1-2, with TRBD1 identical over 7 bases. The TCR was taken from a woman in her 30s in good health and CMV-seronegative. The sequencing sample was made of PBMCs. The CDR3 here is CASSLGGQRRTNYGYTF. The CDR3 DNA is TGCGCCAGCAGTCTTGGGGGACAGAGGAGAACGAACTATGGCTACACCTTC.